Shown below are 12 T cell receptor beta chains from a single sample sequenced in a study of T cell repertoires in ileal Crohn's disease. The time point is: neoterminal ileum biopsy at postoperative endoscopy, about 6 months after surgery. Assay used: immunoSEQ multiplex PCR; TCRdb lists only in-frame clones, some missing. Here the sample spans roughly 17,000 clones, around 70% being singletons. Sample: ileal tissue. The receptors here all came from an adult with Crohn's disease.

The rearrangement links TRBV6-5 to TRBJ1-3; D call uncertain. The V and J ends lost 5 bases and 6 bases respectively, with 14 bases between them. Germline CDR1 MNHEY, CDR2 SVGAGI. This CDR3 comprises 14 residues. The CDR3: CASSRSSVPNTIYF. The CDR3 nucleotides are TGTGCCAGCAGTCGAAGCTCGGTACCAAACACCATATATTTT.

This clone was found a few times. The chain's CDR3 is CASSLIGGGSTYEQYF. The CDR3 DNA follows: TGTGCCAGCAGCTTAATCGGCGGGGGGTCGACCTACGAGCAGTACTTC. The chain uses TRBV11-2 and TRBJ2-7, with 8 bases matching TRBD2. Germline assignment: CDR1 SGHAT and CDR2 FQNNGV. The CDR3 spans 16 residues. The ends lost 2 bases at V and 2 bases at J; junction bases unmatched: 8.

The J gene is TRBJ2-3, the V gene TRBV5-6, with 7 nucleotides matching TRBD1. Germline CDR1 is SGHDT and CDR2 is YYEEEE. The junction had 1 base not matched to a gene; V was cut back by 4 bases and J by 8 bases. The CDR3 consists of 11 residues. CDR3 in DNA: TGTGCCAGCAGCAAGGGGGCTACGCAGTATTTT. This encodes CASSKGATQYF.

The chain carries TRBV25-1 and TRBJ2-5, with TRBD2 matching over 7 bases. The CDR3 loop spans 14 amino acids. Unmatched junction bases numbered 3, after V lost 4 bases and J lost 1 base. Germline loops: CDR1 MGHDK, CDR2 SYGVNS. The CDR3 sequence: CASSAAGSQETQYF. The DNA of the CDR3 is TGTGCCAGCAGTGCAGCGGGGAGCCAAGAGACCCAGTACTTC.

CDR3 coding DNA: TGTGCCAGCAGCTTGTTAACAGGGACGAACACTGAAGCTTTCTTT. Encoded protein: CASSLLTGTNTEAFF. V usage is TRBV5-7 and J usage is TRBJ1-1; TRBD1 might be the D (6 bases). TRBV5-7 is an open reading frame, and its role is uncertain. V shed 1 base and J shed 1 base, with 11 bases lying between them. CDR3 length: 15 residues.

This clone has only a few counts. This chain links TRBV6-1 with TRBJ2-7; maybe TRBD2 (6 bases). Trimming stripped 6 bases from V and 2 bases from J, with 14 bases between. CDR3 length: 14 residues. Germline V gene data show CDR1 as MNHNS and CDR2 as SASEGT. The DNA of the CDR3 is TGTGCCAGCAGCAACCACGGAGGGGCCTACGAGCAGTACTTC. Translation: CASSNHGGAYEQYF.

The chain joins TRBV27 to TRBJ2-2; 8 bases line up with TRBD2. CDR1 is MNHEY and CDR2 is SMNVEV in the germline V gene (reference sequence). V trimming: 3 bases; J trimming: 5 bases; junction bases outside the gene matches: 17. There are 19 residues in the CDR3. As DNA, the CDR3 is TGTGCCAGCAGTTTTCATTCGTGGGGCCCAGCGGGGGTGACCGGGGAGCTGTTTTTT. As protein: CASSFHSWGPAGVTGELFF.

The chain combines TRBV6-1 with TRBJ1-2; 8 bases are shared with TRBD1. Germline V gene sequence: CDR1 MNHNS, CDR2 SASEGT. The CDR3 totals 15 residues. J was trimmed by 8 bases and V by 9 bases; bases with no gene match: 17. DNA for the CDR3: TGTGCCAGGGACCCGCGGGTGCAGGGGGCGCGGGGCTACACCTTC. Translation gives CARDPRVQGARGYTF.

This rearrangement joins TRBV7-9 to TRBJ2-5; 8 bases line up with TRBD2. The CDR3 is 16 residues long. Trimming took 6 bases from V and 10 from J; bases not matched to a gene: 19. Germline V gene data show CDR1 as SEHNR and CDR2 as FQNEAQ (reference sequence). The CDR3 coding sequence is TGTGCCAGCAGTGAGGGTGGGCTAGCGGGTCTCCGAATCCAGTACTTC. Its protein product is CASSEGGLAGLRIQYF.

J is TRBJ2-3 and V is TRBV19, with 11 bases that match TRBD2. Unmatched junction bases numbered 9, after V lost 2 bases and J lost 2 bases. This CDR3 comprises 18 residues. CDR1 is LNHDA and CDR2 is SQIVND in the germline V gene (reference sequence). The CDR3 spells CASSISSGTSGNTDTQYF. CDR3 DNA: TGTGCCAGTAGTATATCCTCCGGGACTAGCGGAAACACAGATACGCAGTATTTT.

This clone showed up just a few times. CDR3 DNA sequence: TGTGCCTTGAGACAGGGAATGGGTTATGGCTACACCTTC. Translated: CALRQGMGYGYTF. This rearrangement joins TRBV30 to TRBJ1-2, with 7 bases matching TRBD1. Germline trimming cut 7 bases from V and 5 bases from J; bases unmatched to any gene: 10. This CDR3 is 13 amino acids long. Germline CDR1 GTSNPN, CDR2 SVGIG (reference sequence).

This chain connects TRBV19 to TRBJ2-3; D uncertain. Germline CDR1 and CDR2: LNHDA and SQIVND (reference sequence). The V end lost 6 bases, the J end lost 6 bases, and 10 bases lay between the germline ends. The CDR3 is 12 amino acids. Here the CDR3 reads CASRISGDTQYF. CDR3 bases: TGTGCCAGTAGGATTTCCGGGGATACGCAGTATTTT.